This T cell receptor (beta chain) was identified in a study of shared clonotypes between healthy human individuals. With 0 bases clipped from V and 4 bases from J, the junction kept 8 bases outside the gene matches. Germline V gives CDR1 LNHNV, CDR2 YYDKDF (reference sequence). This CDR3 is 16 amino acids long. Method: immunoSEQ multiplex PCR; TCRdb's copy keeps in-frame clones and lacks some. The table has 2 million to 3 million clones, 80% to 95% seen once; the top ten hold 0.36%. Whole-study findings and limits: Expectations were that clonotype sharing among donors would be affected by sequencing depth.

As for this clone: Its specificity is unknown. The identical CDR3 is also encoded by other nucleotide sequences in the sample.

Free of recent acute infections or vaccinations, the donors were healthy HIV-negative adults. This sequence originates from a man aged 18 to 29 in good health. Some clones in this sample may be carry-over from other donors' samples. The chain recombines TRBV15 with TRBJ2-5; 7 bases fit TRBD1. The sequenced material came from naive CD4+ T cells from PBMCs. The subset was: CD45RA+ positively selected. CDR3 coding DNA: TGTGCCACCAGCAGAGACCGAAGCAGGGGGAGAGAGACCCAGTACTTC. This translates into CATSRDRSRGRETQYF.